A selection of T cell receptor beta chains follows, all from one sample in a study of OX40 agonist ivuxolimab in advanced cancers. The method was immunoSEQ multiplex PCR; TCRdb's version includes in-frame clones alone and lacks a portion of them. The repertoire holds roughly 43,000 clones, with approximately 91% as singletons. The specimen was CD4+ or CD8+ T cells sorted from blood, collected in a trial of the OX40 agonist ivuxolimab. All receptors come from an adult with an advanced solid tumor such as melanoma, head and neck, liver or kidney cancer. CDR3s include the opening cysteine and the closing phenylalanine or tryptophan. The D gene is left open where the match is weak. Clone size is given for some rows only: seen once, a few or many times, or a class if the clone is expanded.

CDR3nt: TGTGCCAGCAGCTTGTTCAACGAGCAGTACTTC
CDR3aa: CASSLFNEQYF
d_gene: -
abundance: once
v_gene: TRBV5-6
j_gene: TRBJ2-7

CDR3nt: TGTGCCAGCAGCTTAGGCCGGCGGACTACTGAGCAGTACTTC
CDR3aa: CASSLGRRTTEQYF
d_gene: -
abundance: -
v_gene: TRBV13
j_gene: TRBJ2-7

CDR3nt: TGTGCCAGCAGCCCGTGGACTAGCGGGCTTGGGGAGCAGTACTTC
CDR3aa: CASSPWTSGLGEQYF
d_gene: TRBD2
abundance: once
v_gene: TRBV7-8
j_gene: TRBJ2-7

CDR3nt: TGTGCCAGCAGTGATTGGGGGACAGGTCCCGCTGAGCAGTTCTTC
CDR3aa: CASSDWGTGPAEQFF
d_gene: TRBD1
abundance: -
v_gene: TRBV6-1
j_gene: TRBJ2-1

CDR3nt: TGCGCCAGCAGCTTGGATGGGAGGGCGGAACAGTACTTC
CDR3aa: CASSLDGRAEQYF
d_gene: TRBD2
abundance: -
v_gene: TRBV5-1
j_gene: TRBJ2-7

CDR3nt: TGCAGCGTCGACGGGGGAACCGGGGAGCTGTTTTTT
CDR3aa: CSVDGGTGELFF
d_gene: -
abundance: -
v_gene: TRBV29-1
j_gene: TRBJ2-2

CDR3nt: TGTGCCAGCAGCGCCGGCGGGGTCCCGGAGACCCAGTACTTC
CDR3aa: CASSAGGVPETQYF
d_gene: -
abundance: once
v_gene: TRBV9
j_gene: TRBJ2-5

CDR3nt: TGTGCCAGCAGTTTACAGGGGATGAACACTGAAGCTTTCTTT
CDR3aa: CASSLQGMNTEAFF
d_gene: -
abundance: few
v_gene: TRBV28
j_gene: TRBJ1-1

CDR3nt: TGTGCCAGCAGCTTGGAAGGGGGGGCCTCAACCTACGAGCAGTACTTC
CDR3aa: CASSLEGGASTYEQYF
d_gene: -
abundance: -
v_gene: TRBV5-6
j_gene: TRBJ2-7

CDR3nt: TGTGCCAGTAGCCTAACCGGGATCTCAATGAATGAGCAGTTCTTC
CDR3aa: CASSLTGISMNEQFF
d_gene: -
abundance: few
v_gene: TRBV19
j_gene: TRBJ2-1

CDR3nt: TGTGCCAGTAGTGCCCCCGTTGGGTCCGCTGAAGCTTTCTTT
CDR3aa: CASSAPVGSAEAFF
d_gene: -
abundance: -
v_gene: TRBV19
j_gene: TRBJ1-1

CDR3nt: TGTGCCAGCAGCTTCGAAAGCGGGAGCGACACCGGGGAGCTGTTTTTT
CDR3aa: CASSFESGSDTGELFF
d_gene: TRBD2
abundance: -
v_gene: TRBV7-8
j_gene: TRBJ2-2

CDR3nt: TGTGCCAGCAGCGTAGACGGGGAAGGTACTGAAGCTTTCTTT
CDR3aa: CASSVDGEGTEAFF
d_gene: -
abundance: -
v_gene: TRBV9
j_gene: TRBJ1-1

CDR3nt: TGTGCCAGCAGCGCCGAGACGACAGGGACACCGCTGGAGACCCAGTACTTC
CDR3aa: CASSAETTGTPLETQYF
d_gene: TRBD1
abundance: -
v_gene: TRBV9
j_gene: TRBJ2-5

CDR3nt: TGTGCCAGCAGCCACCGGACAGGGATAATAACCGGGGAGCTGTTTTTT
CDR3aa: CASSHRTGIITGELFF
d_gene: TRBD1
abundance: -
v_gene: TRBV11-3
j_gene: TRBJ2-2

CDR3nt: TGTGCCAGCAGTTCCGGGACAGGGCTGGGGACCCAGCATTTT
CDR3aa: CASSSGTGLGTQHF
d_gene: TRBD1
abundance: -
v_gene: TRBV5-6
j_gene: TRBJ1-5

CDR3nt: TGTGCCAGCAGTTCGCTCTGGACAGGGGAAGACTATGGCTACACCTTC
CDR3aa: CASSSLWTGEDYGYTF
d_gene: TRBD1
abundance: -
v_gene: TRBV27
j_gene: TRBJ1-2

CDR3nt: TGCGCCAGCAGCCAAGGTAGGATGGGGGGCGCCCACCCCTGGGACACTGAAGCTTTCTTT
CDR3aa: CASSQGRMGGAHPWDTEAFF
d_gene: -
abundance: -
v_gene: TRBV4-3
j_gene: TRBJ1-1

CDR3nt: TGCGCCAGCAGCCCTGGGACAGGGGGACTTTCCTACGAGCAGTACTTC
CDR3aa: CASSPGTGGLSYEQYF
d_gene: TRBD1
abundance: -
v_gene: TRBV4-1
j_gene: TRBJ2-7

CDR3nt: TGCGCCAGCAGCTTGGTGGCCACGGGACAGGGCCATGGCTACACCTTC
CDR3aa: CASSLVATGQGHGYTF
d_gene: TRBD1
abundance: -
v_gene: TRBV5-1
j_gene: TRBJ1-2

CDR3nt: TGTGCCAGCAGCGAAGGGGGGGGGAGCTATGGCTACACCTTC
CDR3aa: CASSEGGGSYGYTF
d_gene: -
abundance: -
v_gene: TRBV7-6
j_gene: TRBJ1-2

CDR3nt: TGTGCCAGCAGCCTTTCCGGGACAGGAGGTGAGGAGCAGTTCTTC
CDR3aa: CASSLSGTGGEEQFF
d_gene: TRBD1
abundance: -
v_gene: TRBV7-3
j_gene: TRBJ2-1

CDR3nt: TGTGCCAGCAGCTTCTCCGCTGGCGAGCAGTACTTC
CDR3aa: CASSFSAGEQYF
d_gene: -
abundance: -
v_gene: TRBV5-6
j_gene: TRBJ2-7

CDR3nt: TGTGCCAGCAGTGGGGACCCCGCTCTTACTAGGGGCGGCAATGAGCAGTTCTTC
CDR3aa: CASSGDPALTRGGNEQFF
d_gene: -
abundance: -
v_gene: TRBV28
j_gene: TRBJ2-1

CDR3nt: TGTGCCAGCAGCTCCCGGGACAGCGGTAATGAGCAGTTCTTC
CDR3aa: CASSSRDSGNEQFF
d_gene: TRBD1
abundance: -
v_gene: TRBV7-6
j_gene: TRBJ2-1

CDR3nt: TGTGCCAGCAGCTTAGTATTAGCGGGAGAGCCCCCGTACAATGAGCAGTTCTTC
CDR3aa: CASSLVLAGEPPYNEQFF
d_gene: TRBD2
abundance: -
v_gene: TRBV7-2
j_gene: TRBJ2-1

CDR3nt: TGTGCCAGCAGTCCGGGACACAAAAGCTCCTACGAGCAGTACTTC
CDR3aa: CASSPGHKSSYEQYF
d_gene: -
abundance: -
v_gene: TRBV28
j_gene: TRBJ2-7

CDR3nt: TGTGCCAGCAGCGTCGGCGGGAGGGCCTACGAGACCCAGTACTTC
CDR3aa: CASSVGGRAYETQYF
d_gene: TRBD2
abundance: -
v_gene: TRBV9
j_gene: TRBJ2-5

CDR3nt: TGTGCCAGTAGTATAGGAGGGAGCTATAATGAGCAGTTCTTC
CDR3aa: CASSIGGSYNEQFF
d_gene: -
abundance: -
v_gene: TRBV19
j_gene: TRBJ2-1

CDR3nt: TGTGCCAGCAGCTTGAGGGATAGCAATCAGCCCCAGCATTTT
CDR3aa: CASSLRDSNQPQHF
d_gene: -
abundance: -
v_gene: TRBV5-4
j_gene: TRBJ1-5

CDR3nt: TGTGCCAGTAGTACGACATGGCTGTTAGGAAACACCATATATTTT
CDR3aa: CASSTTWLLGNTIYF
d_gene: -
abundance: -
v_gene: TRBV19
j_gene: TRBJ1-3

CDR3nt: TGTGCCAGCAGTTATAACCGGGACTTGCAGTTCTTC
CDR3aa: CASSYNRDLQFF
d_gene: -
abundance: -
v_gene: TRBV6-5
j_gene: TRBJ2-1